These T cell receptor beta chains were read from a single sample in a study of blood T cells in healthy people across ages. Each CDR3 protein is one row after TCRdb ran MiXCR on the 5' RACE reads. The sample lists more than 1 million distinct CDR3 sequences, around 43% occurring once. Sample: blood. The source is a woman aged 55 to 70 in good health. The CDR3 runs from the conserved cysteine through the conserved F or W. A D gene is named only where the DNA matches it firmly.

>-|TRBD1|TRBV27
CASSLIGTGVPYNEQYF
>TRBJ2-7|-|TRBV6-5
CASGRQGQYF
>TRBJ2-7|TRBD2|TRBV28
CASCTRGGRPGYEQYF
>TRBJ2-5|TRBD2|TRBV29-1
CSVRGGRAETQYF
>TRBJ1-5|-|TRBV28
CAPAERWANQPQHF
>TRBJ1-4|TRBD1|TRBV5-1
CASSLGLRGTGNEKMFF
>TRBJ2-7|TRBD2|TRBV27
CASSAGGPYVEQYF
>TRBJ2-1|-|TRBV3-1
CASSQARARAYEQFF
>TRBJ2-2|TRBD1|TRBV10-3
CAISDPGTESTGELFF
>TRBJ1-4|-|TRBV29-1
CSVEGATNEKLFF
>TRBJ1-5|-|TRBV28
CASRLPGHSNQPQHF
>TRBJ2-1|TRBD2|TRBV10-3
CAIGLDDDEQFF
>TRBJ2-1|-|TRBV7-8
CASSPRVGSQSVDEQFF
>TRBJ2-2|-|TRBV7-9
CASSSDSPGELFF
>TRBJ2-1|-|TRBV6-2/TRBV6-3
CASSYSLAPPRDEQFF
>TRBJ2-5|TRBD1|TRBV6-1
CASRTGGTSGTQYF
>TRBJ2-7|TRBD1|TRBV2
CASTETGGGYEQYF
>-|-|TRBV11-3
CASSTRAQQETQYF
>TRBJ2-5|-|TRBV6-5
CASSHGAEETQYF
>TRBJ2-5|-|TRBV21-1
CVSSKEGLQETQYF
>TRBJ1-2|-|TRBV5-1
CASSFSGENYGYTF
>TRBJ2-7|-|TRBV6-5
CASSYSQGWGGSSYEQYF
>TRBJ2-3|-|TRBV27
CASTLSGVRRSTDTQYF
>TRBJ2-3|-|TRBV5-1
CASSSRVEDTQYF
>TRBJ2-3|-|TRBV6-1
CASGRDRFSSSDTQYF
>TRBJ2-2|-|TRBV20-1
CSASPPGTANTGELFF
>TRBJ2-7|-|TRBV28
CASSDQSSYEQYF
>TRBJ2-3|TRBD1|TRBV9
CASSAIWGGQGGDTQYF
>TRBJ2-1|-|TRBV15
CATSITGTGSGEQFF
>TRBJ2-5|TRBD2|TRBV7-9
CASTQGIASGTPWEQYF
>TRBJ2-7|-|TRBV6-5
CASTGRTSYEQYF
>TRBJ2-7|TRBD2|TRBV20-1
CTRRDTGSGGSYNEQYF
>TRBJ1-2|-|TRBV12-5
CASGLRGGYTF
>TRBJ2-7|-|TRBV20-1
CSAFGPGVSYEQYF
>TRBJ2-1|-|TRBV15
CATSRDPDYSYNEQFF
>TRBJ2-7|-|TRBV29-1
CSVEDPDSTYEQYF
>TRBJ2-3|-|TRBV10-3
CAISASTTDTQYF
>TRBJ1-1|-|TRBV5-6
CASSLVGYTEAFF
>TRBJ2-3|-|TRBV7-9
CASSFLDWGDTQYF
>TRBJ1-1|-|TRBV20-1
CSARDRVRHSEAFF
>TRBJ2-5|TRBD2|TRBV7-2
CASSLEAGGPQETQYF
>TRBJ2-3|-|TRBV6-2/TRBV6-3
CASSYPNEQFFGPGTRTDTQYF
>TRBJ2-7|-|TRBV7-9
CASSRSGQFYEQYF
>TRBJ1-2|TRBD1|TRBV6-5
CASSYSTGGYYGYTF
>TRBJ2-1|-|TRBV20-1
CSALTGDQQFF
>TRBJ2-1|TRBD2|TRBV29-1
CSVDAGVSYNEQFF
>TRBJ2-4|TRBD1|TRBV2
CASSDEGTVLAKNIQYF